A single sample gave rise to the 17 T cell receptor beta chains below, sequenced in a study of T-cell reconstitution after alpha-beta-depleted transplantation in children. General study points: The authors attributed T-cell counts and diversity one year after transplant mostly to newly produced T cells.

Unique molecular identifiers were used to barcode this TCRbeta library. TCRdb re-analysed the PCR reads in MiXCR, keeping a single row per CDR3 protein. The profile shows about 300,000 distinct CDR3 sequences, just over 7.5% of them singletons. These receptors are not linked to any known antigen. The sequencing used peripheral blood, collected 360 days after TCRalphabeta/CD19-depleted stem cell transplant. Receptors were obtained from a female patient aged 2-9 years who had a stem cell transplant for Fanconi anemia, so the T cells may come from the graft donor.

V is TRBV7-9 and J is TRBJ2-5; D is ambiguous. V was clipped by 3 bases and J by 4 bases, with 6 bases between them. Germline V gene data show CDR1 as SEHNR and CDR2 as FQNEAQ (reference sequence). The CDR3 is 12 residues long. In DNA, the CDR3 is TGTGCCAGCAGCTTCGAGCTAGAGACCCAGTACTTC. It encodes CASSFELETQYF. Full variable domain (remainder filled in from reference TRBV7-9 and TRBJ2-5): DTGVSQNPRHKITKRGQNVTFRCDPISEHNRLYWYRQTLGQGPEFLTYFQNEAQLEKSRLLSDRFSAERPKGSFSTLEIQRTEQGDSAMYLCASSFELETQYFGPGTRLLVL.

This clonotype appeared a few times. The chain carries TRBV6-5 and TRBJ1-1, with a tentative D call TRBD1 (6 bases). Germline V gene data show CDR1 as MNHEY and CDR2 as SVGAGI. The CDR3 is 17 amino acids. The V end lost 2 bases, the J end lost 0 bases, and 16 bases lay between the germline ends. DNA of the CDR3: TGTGCCAGCAGTTACCCTACTGACAGGCGGCTGAACACTGAAGCTTTCTTT. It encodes CASSYPTDRRLNTEAFF.

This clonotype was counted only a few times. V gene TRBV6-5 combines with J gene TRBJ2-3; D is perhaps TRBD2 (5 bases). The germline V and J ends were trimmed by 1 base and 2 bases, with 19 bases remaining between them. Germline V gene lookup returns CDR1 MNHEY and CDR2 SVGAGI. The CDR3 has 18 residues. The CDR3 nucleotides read TGTGCCAGCAGTTACTGGACGGGCGGGCTCCGATCCACAGATACGCAGTATTTT. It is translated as CASSYWTGGLRSTDTQYF.

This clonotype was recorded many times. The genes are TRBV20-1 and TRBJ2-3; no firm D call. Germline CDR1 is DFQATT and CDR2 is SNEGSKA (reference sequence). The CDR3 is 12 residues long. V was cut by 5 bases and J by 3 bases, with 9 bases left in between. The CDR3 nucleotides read TGCAGTGCTTCGTTTGAAACAGATACGCAGTATTTT. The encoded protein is CSASFETDTQYF.

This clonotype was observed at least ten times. Here the CDR3 reads CAWSVVLNGRDTQYF. In nucleotides, the CDR3 is TGTGCCTGGAGTGTAGTCCTGAACGGAAGAGATACGCAGTATTTT. V usage is TRBV30 and J usage is TRBJ2-3; no reliable D call. CDR1 is GTSNPN, CDR2 SVGIG, per germline (reference sequence). This CDR3 has 15 amino acids. Trimming shortened V by 0 bases and J by 5 bases, and 15 bases separated the two germline ends. The variable domain in full, completed from reference TRBV30 and TRBJ2-3, reads SQTIHQWPATLVQPVGSPLSLECTVEGTSNPNLYWYRQAAGRGLQLLFYSVGIGQISSEVPQNLSASRPQDRQFILSSKKLLLSDSGFYLCAWSVVLNGRDTQYFGPGTRLTVL.

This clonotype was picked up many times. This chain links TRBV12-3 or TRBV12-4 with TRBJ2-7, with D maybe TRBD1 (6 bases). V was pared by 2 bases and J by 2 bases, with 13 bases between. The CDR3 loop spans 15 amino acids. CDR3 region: CASSLRDTLTYEQYF. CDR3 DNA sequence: TGTGCCAGCAGTTTACGGGACACACTTACCTACGAGCAGTACTTC.

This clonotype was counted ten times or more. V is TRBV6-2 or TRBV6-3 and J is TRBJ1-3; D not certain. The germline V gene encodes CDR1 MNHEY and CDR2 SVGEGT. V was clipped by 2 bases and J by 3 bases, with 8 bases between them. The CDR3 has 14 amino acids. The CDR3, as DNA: TGTGCCAGCAGTTACACCGCGAATGGAAACACCATATATTTT. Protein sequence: CASSYTANGNTIYF.

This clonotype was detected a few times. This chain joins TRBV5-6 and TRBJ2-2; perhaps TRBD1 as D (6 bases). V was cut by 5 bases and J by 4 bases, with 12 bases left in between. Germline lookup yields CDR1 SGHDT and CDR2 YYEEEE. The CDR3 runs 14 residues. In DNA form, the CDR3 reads TGTGCCAGCAGACAAACAGGGAGCACCGGGGAGCTGTTTTTT. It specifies CASRQTGSTGELFF.

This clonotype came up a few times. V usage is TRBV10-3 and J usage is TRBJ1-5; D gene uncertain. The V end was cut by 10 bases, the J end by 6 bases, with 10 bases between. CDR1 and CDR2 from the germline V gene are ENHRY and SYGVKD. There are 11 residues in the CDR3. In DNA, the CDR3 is TGTGCCACACCCCGAGGTCAGCCCCAGCATTTT. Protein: CATPRGQPQHF.

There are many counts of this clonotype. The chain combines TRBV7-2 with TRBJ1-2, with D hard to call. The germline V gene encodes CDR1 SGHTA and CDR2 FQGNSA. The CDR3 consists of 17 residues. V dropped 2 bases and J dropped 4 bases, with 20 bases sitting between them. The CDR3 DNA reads TGTGCCAGCAGCTTAACGGGCCAGAAACAACTAGGCTATGGCTACACCTTC. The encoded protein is CASSLTGQKQLGYGYTF.

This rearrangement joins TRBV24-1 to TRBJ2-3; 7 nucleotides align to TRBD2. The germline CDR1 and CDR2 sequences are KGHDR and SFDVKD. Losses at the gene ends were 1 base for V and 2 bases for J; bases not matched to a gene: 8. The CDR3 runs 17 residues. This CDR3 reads CATSDLARDYNTDTQYF. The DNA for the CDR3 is TGTGCCACCAGTGATTTAGCCCGGGACTATAACACAGATACGCAGTATTTT.

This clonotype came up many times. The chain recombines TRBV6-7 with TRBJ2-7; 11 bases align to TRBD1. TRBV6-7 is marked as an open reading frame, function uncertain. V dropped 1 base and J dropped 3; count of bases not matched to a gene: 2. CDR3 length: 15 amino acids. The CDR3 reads CASSYLDRGLYEQYF. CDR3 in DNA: TGTGCCAGCAGTTACTTGGACAGGGGGCTCTACGAGCAGTACTTC.

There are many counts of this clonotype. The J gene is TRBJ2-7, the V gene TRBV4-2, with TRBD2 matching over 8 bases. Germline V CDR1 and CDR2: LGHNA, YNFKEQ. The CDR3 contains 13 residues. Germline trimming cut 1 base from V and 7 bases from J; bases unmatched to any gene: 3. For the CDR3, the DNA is TGTGCCAGCAGCCAAGCCCGGGGGGGAGAGCAGTACTTC. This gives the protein CASSQARGGEQYF.

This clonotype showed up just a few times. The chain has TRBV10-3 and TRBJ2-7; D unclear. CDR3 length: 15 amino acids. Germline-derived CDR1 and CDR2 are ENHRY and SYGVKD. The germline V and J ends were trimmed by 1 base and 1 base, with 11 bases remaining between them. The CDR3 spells CAISEFYEFSYEQYF. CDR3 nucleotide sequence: TGTGCCATCAGTGAGTTCTACGAGTTTTCCTACGAGCAGTACTTC.

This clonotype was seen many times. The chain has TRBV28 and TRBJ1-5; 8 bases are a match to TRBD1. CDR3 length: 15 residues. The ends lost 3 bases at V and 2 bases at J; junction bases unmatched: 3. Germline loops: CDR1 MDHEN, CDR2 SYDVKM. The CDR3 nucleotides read TGTGCCAGCAGTTTCTCCAGGGGGCGCAATCAGCCCCAGCATTTT. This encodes CASSFSRGRNQPQHF.

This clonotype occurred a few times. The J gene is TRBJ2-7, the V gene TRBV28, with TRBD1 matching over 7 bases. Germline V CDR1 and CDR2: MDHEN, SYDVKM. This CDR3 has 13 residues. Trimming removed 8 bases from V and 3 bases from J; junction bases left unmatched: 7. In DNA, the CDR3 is TGTGCCAGCCAAAGACAGGGAAACTACGAGCAGTACGTC. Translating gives CASQRQGNYEQYV.

For the CDR3, the DNA is TGTGCCAGCAGCCAAGTACGGTCTCCCTACGAGCAGTACTTC. It specifies CASSQVRSPYEQYF. The chain recombines TRBV3-1 with TRBJ2-7; no reliable D call. CDR3 size: 14 residues. Trimming shortened V by 1 base and J by 2 bases, and 9 bases separated the two germline ends. Germline CDR1 reads LGHDT; CDR2 reads YNNKEL (reference sequence).